These T cell receptor beta chains were read from a single sample in a study of blood T cell repertoires in COVID-19. The table came from immunoSEQ multiplex PCR; TCRdb's copy has only in-frame clones and leaves some out. The sample carries around 88,000 clones, around three quarters recorded once. The sequenced material came from peripheral blood. The origin of the receptors is a man aged 45-60 years who had recovered from COVID-19. The conserved cysteine and the conserved F or W are not part of the CDR3 here.

CDR3 protein,J gene,V gene
ASTLDRREVAF,TRBJ1-1,TRBV2
ASSLDRAAGEETQY,TRBJ2-5,TRBV7-7
ASNLQGGHQPQH,TRBJ1-5,TRBV28
ASRASGQGASEAF,TRBJ1-1,TRBV19
ASSHGLAAGNEKLF,TRBJ1-4,TRBV5-1
AWSVSSGANVLT,TRBJ2-6,TRBV30
ASRLTGFAEKLF,TRBJ1-4,TRBV6-5
ASSFSGGRNTGELF,TRBJ2-2,TRBV7-3
ASRTGTAEAF,TRBJ1-1,TRBV6-5
ASTLGGTGDSF,TRBJ2-1,TRBV5-1
ASSQRTSGGQEQY,TRBJ2-3,TRBV7-9